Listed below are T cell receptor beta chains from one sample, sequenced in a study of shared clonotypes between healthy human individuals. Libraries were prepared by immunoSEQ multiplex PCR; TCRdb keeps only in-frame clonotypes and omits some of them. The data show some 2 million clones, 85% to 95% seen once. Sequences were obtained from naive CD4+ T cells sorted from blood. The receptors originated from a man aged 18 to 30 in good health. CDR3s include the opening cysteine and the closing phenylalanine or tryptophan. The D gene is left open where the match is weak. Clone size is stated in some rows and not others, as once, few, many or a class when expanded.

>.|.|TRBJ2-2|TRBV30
CAWSVSGELFF
TGTGCCTGGAGTGTGAGCGGGGAGCTGTTTTTT
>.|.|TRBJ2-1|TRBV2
CASRWNEQFF
TGTGCCAGCCGGTGGAATGAGCAGTTCTTC
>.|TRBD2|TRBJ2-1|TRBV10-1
CASSPNFRGGSYNEQFF
TGCGCCAGCAGTCCAAACTTTCGGGGGGGCTCCTACAATGAGCAGTTCTTC
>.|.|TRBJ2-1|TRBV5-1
CASSAGTGSYNEQFF
TGCGCCAGCAGCGCTGGGACTGGCTCCTACAATGAGCAGTTCTTC
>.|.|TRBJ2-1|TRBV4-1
CASSQEKAASYNEQFF
TGCGCCAGCAGCCAAGAAAAAGCGGCCTCCTACAATGAGCAGTTCTTC
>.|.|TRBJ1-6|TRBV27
CASTPDRNYNSPLHF
TGTGCCAGCACCCCGGACAGAAACTATAATTCACCCCTCCACTTT
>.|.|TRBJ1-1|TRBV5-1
CASSPTYGRGTEAFF
TGCGCCAGCAGCCCGACGTATGGGCGGGGGACTGAAGCTTTCTTT
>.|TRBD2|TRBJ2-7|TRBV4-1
CASSQAQLAGYEQYF
TGCGCCAGCAGCCAAGCTCAACTAGCGGGCTACGAGCAGTACTTC
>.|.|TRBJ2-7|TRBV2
CASSSASYEQYF
TGTGCCAGCAGTTCCGCCTCCTACGAGCAGTACTTC
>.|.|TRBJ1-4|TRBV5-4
CASSRSTNEKLFF
TGTGCCAGCAGCCGGTCAACTAATGAAAAACTGTTTTTT
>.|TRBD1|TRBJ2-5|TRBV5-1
CASSMGTGGFTETQYF
TGCGCCAGCAGCATGGGGACAGGGGGCTTCACGGAGACCCAGTACTTC
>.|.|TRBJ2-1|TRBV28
CASSRGVNEQFF
TGTGCCAGCAGTAGGGGGGTCAATGAGCAGTTCTTC
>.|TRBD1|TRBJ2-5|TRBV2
CASSATGVGETQYF
TGTGCCAGCAGTGCCACAGGGGTTGGAGAGACCCAGTACTTC
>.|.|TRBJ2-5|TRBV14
CASSQDWGGSAQYF
TGTGCCAGCAGCCAAGACTGGGGGGGCTCGGCCCAGTACTTC
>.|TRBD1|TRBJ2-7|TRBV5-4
CASSLRQGPYEQYF
TGTGCCAGCAGCTTACGACAGGGGCCTTACGAGCAGTACTTC
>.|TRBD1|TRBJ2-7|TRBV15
CATSDPGQGIQYF
TGTGCCACCAGCGACCCGGGACAGGGGATCCAGTACTTC
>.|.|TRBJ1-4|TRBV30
CAWSVTTTDNEKLFF
TGTGCCTGGAGTGTTACTACGACCGATAATGAAAAACTGTTTTTT
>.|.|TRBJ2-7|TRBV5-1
CASSPGTPTYEQYF
TGCGCCAGCAGCCCAGGGACACCGACCTACGAGCAGTACTTC
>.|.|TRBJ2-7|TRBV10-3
CAISTGLQSLYEQYF
TGTGCCATCAGTACCGGACTACAGTCCCTTTACGAGCAGTACTTC
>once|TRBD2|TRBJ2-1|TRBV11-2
CASSPGTSSEQFF
TGTGCCAGCAGTCCCGGGACTAGCTCTGAGCAGTTCTTC
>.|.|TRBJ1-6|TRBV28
CASSLSGGASISPLHF
TGTGCCAGCAGTTTATCGGGGGGCGCGAGTATTTCACCCCTCCACTTT
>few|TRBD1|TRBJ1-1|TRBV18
CASSRTGGTEAFF
TGTGCCAGCTCACGCACAGGGGGGACTGAAGCTTTCTTT